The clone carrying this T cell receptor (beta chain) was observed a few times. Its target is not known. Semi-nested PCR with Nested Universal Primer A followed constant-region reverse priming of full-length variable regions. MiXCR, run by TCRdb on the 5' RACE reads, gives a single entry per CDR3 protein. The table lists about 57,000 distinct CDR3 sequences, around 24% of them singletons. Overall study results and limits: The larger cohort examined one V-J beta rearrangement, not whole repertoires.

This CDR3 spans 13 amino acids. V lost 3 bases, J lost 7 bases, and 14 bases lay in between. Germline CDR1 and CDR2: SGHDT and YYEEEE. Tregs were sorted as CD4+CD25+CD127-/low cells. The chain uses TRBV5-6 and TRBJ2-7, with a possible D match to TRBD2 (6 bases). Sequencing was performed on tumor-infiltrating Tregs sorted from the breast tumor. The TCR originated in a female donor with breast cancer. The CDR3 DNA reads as TGTGCCAGCAGCTCGGGACTGGTCGGTGAGCAGTACTTC. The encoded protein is CASSSGLVGEQYF.